The 25 T cell receptor beta chains given below trace back to one sample, sequenced in a study of vaccination effects on CD4 cells after COVID-19. Before any sequencing was done, the ViraFEST assay used viral peptide pools to expand antigen-specific CD4+ T cells. On roughly day 9 of culture, CD4+ T cells were separated out. The study found no prior SARS-CoV-2 infection in the vaccine recipients, who tested negative for nucleocapsid antibodies. Only in-frame clones appear in the TCRdb table, and some are missing; sequencing was by immunoSEQ multiplex PCR. The sample shows about 38,000 clones, under 70% of them seen only once. For these TCRs, the target antigens are not known. The sequencing here drew on CD4+ T cells from PBMCs cultured with SARS-CoV-2 spike peptides, taken before COVID-19 vaccination. The receptors here all came from a human donor who received a COVID-19 vaccine.

This sequence joins TRBV9 and TRBJ1-6; D not resolved. The germline V gene encodes CDR1 SGDLS and CDR2 YYNGEE. This CDR3 spans 14 amino acids. V lost 4 bases and J 4 bases, leaving 9 bases between the germline ends. CDR3 nucleotide sequence: TGTGCCAGCAGCTTAGGCGGGTATAATTCACCCCTCCACTTT. Translating it yields CASSLGGYNSPLHF. Based on the CDR3 plus reference TRBV9 and TRBJ1-6, the full variable domain is DSGVTQTPKHLITATGQRVTLRCSPRSGDLSVYWYQQSLDQGLQFLIQYYNGEERAKGNILERFSAQQFPDLHSELNLSSLELGDSALYFCASSLGGYNSPLHFGNGTRLTVT.

V gene TRBV21-1 combines with J gene TRBJ2-2; the table calls TRBD2, which could not be checked here. TRBV21-1 is classified as a pseudogene. The CDR3 spans 17 residues. The CDR3 DNA follows: TGTGCCAGCAGCTCAAGGACTAGCGGGAGGGCCACCGGGGAGCTGTTTTTT. Protein: CASSSRTSGRATGELFF.

V usage is TRBV7-8 and J usage is TRBJ2-2; TRBD1 might be the D (6 bases). V gave up 7 bases and J gave up 1 base, with 7 bases separating them. This CDR3 is 13 amino acids long. Looked up from germline, CDR1 is SGHVS and CDR2 is FQNEAQ. CDR3 protein: CASMTGNTGELFF. The CDR3 coding sequence is TGTGCCAGCATGACAGGGAACACCGGGGAGCTGTTTTTT.

The gene calls are TRBV5-1 and TRBJ2-6; TRBD1 might be the D (6 bases). Between the trimmed V and J ends, which lost 4 bases and 1 base, there was a span of 15 bases. The CDR3 runs 17 residues. Germline CDR1 is SGHRS and CDR2 is YFSETQ. CDR3 bases: TGCGCCAGCAGCACCGGACAGCCTTTATCTGGGGCCAACGTCCTGACTTTC. Translating gives CASSTGQPLSGANVLTF.

The V and J genes are TRBV19 and TRBJ2-7; no firm D call. Trimming removed 8 bases at V and 7 bases at J, with 21 bases between. Germline CDR1 reads LNHDA; CDR2 reads SQIVND (reference sequence). The CDR3 sequence is 14 residues long. The CDR3 coding sequence is TGTGCCAGTTCCGGGCCGAGGACGGCGCAGGAGCAGTACTTC. Amino acid sequence: CASSGPRTAQEQYF.

The chain couples TRBV3-1 (or the pseudogene TRBV3-2) to TRBJ2-2, with no clear D. CDR3 length: 17 residues. Germline lookup yields CDR1 LGHDT and CDR2 YNNKEL (reference sequence). V lost 1 base and J 2 bases, leaving 14 bases between the germline ends. The CDR3 spells CASSQVTFTLNTGELFF. The CDR3 bases are TGTGCCAGCAGCCAAGTAACGTTTACTTTAAACACCGGGGAGCTGTTTTTT.

The genes are TRBV5-6 and TRBJ2-7; 7 bases are a match to TRBD1. Unmatched junction bases numbered 7, after V lost 3 bases and J lost 1 base. The CDR3 covers 15 residues. CDR1 is SGHDT and CDR2 is YYEEEE in the germline V gene. The CDR3 DNA sequence: TGTGCCAGCAGCTCATTCGGGACAGATTCCTACGAGCAGTACTTC. Translated, it gives CASSSFGTDSYEQYF.

The V gene is TRBV6-2 or TRBV6-3, the J gene TRBJ2-1; D is uncertain. Germline assignment: CDR1 MNHEY and CDR2 SVGEGT. CDR3 size: 13 residues. Trimming cost V 5 bases and J 8 bases, with 13 bases left between them. The CDR3 sequence: CASSRTPGHEQFF. CDR3 DNA: TGTGCCAGCAGTCGCACCCCAGGTCATGAGCAGTTCTTC.

The chain links TRBV14 to TRBJ2-1, with 8 bases that match TRBD2. Germline CDR1 reads SGHDN; CDR2 reads FVKESK. The CDR3 loop spans 18 amino acids. J was trimmed by 2 bases and V by 0 bases; bases with no gene match: 9. The CDR3 spells CASSQDAWERGPYNEQFF. The CDR3, as DNA: TGTGCCAGCAGCCAAGATGCTTGGGAGCGGGGGCCCTACAATGAGCAGTTCTTC.

This sequence joins TRBV5-1 and TRBJ2-7, with TRBD1 matching 7 bases. Per germline, CDR1 SGHRS and CDR2 YFSETQ. V lost 2 bases and J lost 6; bases outside the gene matches: 11. The CDR3 contains 15 residues. The chain's CDR3 is CASSFTTGKYGEQYF. As DNA, the CDR3 is TGCGCCAGCAGCTTCACGACAGGGAAATACGGCGAGCAGTACTTC.

This clone has just one count. The V and J genes are TRBV7-9 and TRBJ1-3, with TRBD1 as a possible D gene (5 bases). Trimming took 4 bases from V and 1 from J, leaving 17 bases between them. CDR1 SEHNR and CDR2 FQNEAQ come from the germline V gene (reference sequence). This CDR3 comprises 17 residues. This CDR3 is CASSSPPQGESGNTIYF. CDR3 coding DNA: TGTGCCAGCAGCTCCCCCCCCCAGGGAGAGTCTGGAAACACCATATATTTT. The full variable domain, rest sourced from reference TRBV7-9 and TRBJ1-3, is DTGVSQNPRHKITKRGQNVTFRCDPISEHNRLYWYRQTLGQGPEFLTYFQNEAQLEKSRLLSDRFSAERPKGSFSTLEIQRTEQGDSAMYLCASSSPPQGESGNTIYFGEGSWLTVV.

The V and J genes are TRBV28 and TRBJ1-1; D is ambiguous. The germline gives CDR1 MDHEN, CDR2 SYDVKM. V lost 1 base, J lost 4 bases, and 4 bases lay in between. This CDR3 has 12 amino acids. DNA for the CDR3: TGTGCCAGCAGTTTATTTAGCACTGAAGCTTTCTTT. The encoded protein is CASSLFSTEAFF.

The chain employs TRBV9 and TRBJ2-1; perhaps TRBD2 as D (6 bases). Germline V gives CDR1 SGDLS, CDR2 YYNGEE. Between the trimmed V and J ends, which lost 0 bases and 9 bases, there was a span of 13 bases. The CDR3 has 14 amino acids. The CDR3 DNA follows: TGTGCCAGCAGCGTAGCTAGCGTCGAGGGTGAGCAGTTCTTC. This codes for CASSVASVEGEQFF. The full variable domain, its missing parts supplied by reference TRBV9 and TRBJ2-1, is DSGVTQTPKHLITATGQRVTLRCSPRSGDLSVYWYQQSLDQGLQFLIQYYNGEERAKGNILERFSAQQFPDLHSELNLSSLELGDSALYFCASSVASVEGEQFFGPGTRLTVL.

V is TRBV3-1 (or the pseudogene TRBV3-2) and J is TRBJ1-5; the D gene is possibly TRBD1 (5 bases). V was clipped by 2 bases and J by 9 bases, with 14 bases between them. CDR1 LGHDT and CDR2 YNNKEL come from the germline V gene (reference sequence). The CDR3 runs to 14 residues. In nucleotides, the CDR3 is TGTGCCAGCAGCCAATCTGGGGGTCTAGGGCCCCAGCATTTT. Its translation: CASSQSGGLGPQHF.

The rearrangement joins TRBV18 to TRBJ1-2, with a weak D call TRBD1 (6 bases). The CDR3 is made up of 13 amino acids. V dropped 2 bases and J dropped 4 bases, with 8 bases sitting between them. Looked up from germline, CDR1 is KGHSH and CDR2 is LQKENI. As DNA, the CDR3 is TGTGCCAGCTCACCAGGACAGTCCTATGGCTACACCTTC. It specifies CASSPGQSYGYTF.

This chain uses TRBV9 with TRBJ1-3; D unclear. Per germline, CDR1 SGDLS and CDR2 YYNGEE. V was pared by 1 base and J by 0 bases, with 2 bases between. CDR3 size: 13 residues. The CDR3 reads CASSVPSGNTIYF. The CDR3 bases are TGTGCCAGCAGCGTACCCTCTGGAAACACCATATATTTT.

This clone showed up just once. The genes are TRBV9 and TRBJ1-1, with D hard to call. CDR1 and CDR2 (germline): SGDLS, YYNGEE. This CDR3 has 13 residues. Trimming took 2 bases from V and 2 from J, leaving 7 bases between them. CDR3 DNA: TGTGCCAGCAGCGTGAACAGCAACACTGAAGCTTTCTTT. This translates into CASSVNSNTEAFF.

The gene calls are TRBV5-5 and TRBJ1-5; TRBD1 might be the D (6 bases). Deletions cut 3 bases from V and 4 bases from J, with 17 bases between. The germline V gene encodes CDR1 SGHKS and CDR2 YYEKEE (reference sequence). The CDR3 contains 16 residues. Here the CDR3 DNA reads TGTGCCAGCAGCTGGGGCGGGGGCAGGGCAAATCAGCCCCAGCATTTT. This sequence encodes CASSWGGGRANQPQHF.

The chain is built from TRBV11-3 and TRBJ1-5; the D gene is possibly TRBD1 (6 bases). The CDR3 extends over 15 amino acids. V gave up 3 bases and J gave up 5 bases, with 14 bases separating them. Germline V gives CDR1 SGHNT, CDR2 YENEEA. The CDR3 region is CASSFSGGLHQPQHF. CDR3 DNA sequence: TGTGCCAGCAGCTTCTCTGGGGGGCTTCATCAGCCCCAGCATTTT.

V is TRBV30 and J is TRBJ1-1; 10 nucleotides match TRBD1. The ends lost 3 bases at V and 1 base at J; junction bases unmatched: 5. The germline gives CDR1 GTSNPN, CDR2 SVGIG (reference sequence). This CDR3 comprises 15 residues. The CDR3 spells CAWSLGQGRNTEAFF. The CDR3 coding sequence is TGTGCCTGGAGCCTGGGACAGGGGAGGAACACTGAAGCTTTCTTT.

This clone appeared many times. The chain combines TRBV10-1 with TRBJ2-1; D is ambiguous. The V gene's germline CDR1 is WNHNN and CDR2 SYGVQD (reference sequence). The CDR3 has 15 residues. The V gene lost 6 bases and the J gene lost 4 bases, with 16 bases spanning the gap. CDR3 bases: TGCGCCAGCAGGTACAGATCCCCCTATTACAATGAGCAGTTCTTC. It translates to CASRYRSPYYNEQFF.

This chain links TRBV24-1 with TRBJ2-5; 10 bases are a match to TRBD2. From germline, CDR1 is KGHDR and CDR2 SFDVKD. V shed 7 bases and J 5 bases; nucleotides not matched to a gene: 6. The CDR3 is 14 residues long. The CDR3 protein is CATSSAGGPETQYF. The CDR3 nucleotides read TGTGCCACCAGCTCAGCGGGAGGGCCGGAGACCCAGTACTTC.

The V call is TRBV19, the J call TRBJ1-1; TRBD1 aligns across 8 bases. CDR1 is LNHDA, CDR2 SQIVND, per germline (reference sequence). The V and J ends lost 4 bases and 4 bases, in that order; junction bases with no gene match: 29. This CDR3 contains 22 residues. CDR3 sequence reads: CASSTGRGQVRYEGPRGTEAFF. In nucleotides, the CDR3 is TGTGCCAGTAGTACCGGACGGGGACAGGTCAGGTACGAGGGGCCCCGGGGCACTGAAGCTTTCTTT.

The genes are TRBV20-1 and TRBJ1-2; possibly TRBD1 for D (5 bases). V dropped 5 bases and J dropped 14 bases, with 9 bases sitting between them. CDR1 and CDR2 from the germline V gene are DFQATT and SNEGSKA (reference sequence). This CDR3 has 8 amino acids. Here the CDR3 reads CSAYGATF. CDR3 nucleotides: TGCAGTGCTTACGGGGCGACCTTC.

The chain combines TRBV6-5 with TRBJ2-1; tentative D call: TRBD2 (6 bases). Germline loops: CDR1 MNHEY, CDR2 SVGAGI. The CDR3 spans 15 residues. With 8 bases removed from V and 3 bases from J, the gap between germline ends came to 17 bases. DNA of the CDR3: TGTGCCAGCCCCCTTCCCGGGGGTTACTACAATGAGCAGTTCTTC. Its translation: CASPLPGGYYNEQFF.